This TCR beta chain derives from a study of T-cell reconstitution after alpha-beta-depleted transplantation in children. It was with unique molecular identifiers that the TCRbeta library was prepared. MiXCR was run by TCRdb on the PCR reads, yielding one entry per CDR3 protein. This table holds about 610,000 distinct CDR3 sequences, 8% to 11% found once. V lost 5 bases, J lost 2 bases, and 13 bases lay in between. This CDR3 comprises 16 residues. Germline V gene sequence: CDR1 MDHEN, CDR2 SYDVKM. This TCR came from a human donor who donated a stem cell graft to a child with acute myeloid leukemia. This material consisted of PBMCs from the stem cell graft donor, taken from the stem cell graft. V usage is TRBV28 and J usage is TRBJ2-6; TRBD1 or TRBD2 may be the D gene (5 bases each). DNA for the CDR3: TGTGCCAGCAGTCTATCAGGGAGAGCTGGGGCCAACGTCCTGACTTTC. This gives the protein CASSLSGRAGANVLTF.